This TCR beta chain appears in the sequencing data of a study of blood T cell repertoires in COVID-19. Study-wide background: The samples span acute and convalescent COVID-19 from the United States, Italy and Spain. Sample material is recorded as cDNA or gDNA derived from T cells, B-cell-depleted T cells, or PBMCs.

In the authors' methods: It was from reference gene primer amplification that nucleated cell counts were estimated. Method: immunoSEQ multiplex PCR; TCRdb's copy keeps in-frame clones and lacks some. V and J calls plus clone size are reproduced from that table; the DNA served to infer D and trimming. The data show 130,000 or so clones, around 84% seen once. The CDR3 loop spans 13 amino acids. The V gene's germline CDR1 is MNHEY and CDR2 SVGAGI. V was clipped by 7 bases and J by 6 bases; unmatched bases: 6. The chain uses TRBV6-5 and TRBJ2-1; 7 nucleotides agree with TRBD2. Sample: peripheral blood. The receptor's source is an older woman with acute or convalescent COVID-19. The CDR3 protein is CASTLPGGNEQFF. The CDR3 DNA reads TGTGCCAGCACCCTCCCGGGGGGCAATGAGCAGTTCTTC.